This T cell receptor (beta chain) was recorded in a study of control samples from healthy donors and cancer patients. Trimming removed 0 bases at V and 0 bases at J, with 11 bases between. Per germline, CDR1 GTSNPN and CDR2 SVGIG (reference sequence). The CDR3 contains 16 residues. This table comes from immunoSEQ multiplex PCR, and its TCRdb copy is limited to in-frame clones, with some not included. Of 75,000 to 95,000 clones detected, about 88% appear once; the ten largest clones hold under 50%. The source material was PBMCs. The V call is TRBV30, the J call TRBJ2-2, with D possibly TRBD2 on 6 matching bases. The source is a man between 65 and 79 years old with lung cancer. This CDR3 reads CAWSVLAGTNTGELFF. DNA of the CDR3: TGTGCCTGGAGTGTATTGGCGGGAACGAACACCGGGGAGCTGTTTTTT.